The entry below describes one T cell receptor beta chain. This entry comes from a study of T cell changes during pregnancy in multiple sclerosis. Assay: immunoSEQ multiplex PCR; the TCRdb copy retains only in-frame clones and omits some. The sample lists around 80,000 clones, about 92% seen once, with roughly 1.4% in the top ten. This TCR was recovered from a female donor with multiple sclerosis, enrolled in a pregnancy study. The source material was peripheral blood, sampled before pregnancy.

The CDR3 coding sequence is TGCGCCAGCAGCACCGGTGCCTTAGGGTCCGGGGTTTACGAGCAGTACTTC. This gives the protein CASSTGALGSGVYEQYF. The J gene is TRBJ2-7, the V gene TRBV4-1, with D possibly being TRBD2 (5 bases). V lost 5 bases and J 4 bases, leaving 24 bases between the germline ends. There are 17 residues in the CDR3. Germline V gives CDR1 MGHRA, CDR2 YSYEKL.